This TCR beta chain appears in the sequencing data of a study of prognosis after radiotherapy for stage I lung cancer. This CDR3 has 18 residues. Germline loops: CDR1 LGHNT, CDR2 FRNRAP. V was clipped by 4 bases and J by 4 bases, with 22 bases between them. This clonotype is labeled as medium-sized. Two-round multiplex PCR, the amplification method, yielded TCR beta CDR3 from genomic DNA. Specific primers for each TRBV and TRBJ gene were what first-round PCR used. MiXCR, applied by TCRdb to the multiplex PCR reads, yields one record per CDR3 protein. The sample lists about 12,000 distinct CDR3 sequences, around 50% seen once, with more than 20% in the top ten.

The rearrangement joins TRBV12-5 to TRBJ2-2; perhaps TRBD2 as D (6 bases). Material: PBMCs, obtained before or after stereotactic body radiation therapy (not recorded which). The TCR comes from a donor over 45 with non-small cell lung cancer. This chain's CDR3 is CASGSRLVGVGGTGELFF. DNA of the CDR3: TGTGCTAGTGGTTCCCGACTAGTAGGGGTCGGAGGCACCGGGGAGCTGTTTTTT.